This T cell receptor (beta chain) was sequenced during a study of shared clonotypes between healthy human individuals. With V trimmed by 3 bases and J by 3 bases, 2 bases remained unmatched. The CDR3 spans 12 residues. The germline V gene encodes CDR1 SQVTM and CDR2 ANQGSEA. Donors included only healthy HIV-negative adults lacking recent acute infections or vaccinations. Deep-level assay runs were performed. Sequencing used immunoSEQ multiplex PCR; TCRdb keeps in-frame clones, though not all of them. The data hold fewer than 650,000 clones, with roughly 79% observed a single time. The origin of this receptor is a woman aged 40 to 50 in good health. Some clones in this sample may be carry-over from other donors' samples. The source material was PBMCs. The rearrangement links TRBV29-1 to TRBJ2-7; TRBD1 matches 7 bases. The CDR3 protein is CSVERGRYEQYF. For the CDR3, the DNA is TGCAGCGTTGAGAGGGGGCGCTACGAGCAGTACTTC.